The present TCR beta chain was sequenced within a study of blood T cell repertoires in COVID-19. On the study more broadly: The samples span acute and convalescent COVID-19 from the United States, Italy and Spain. T cells, B-cell-depleted T cells, or PBMCs provided the cDNA or gDNA that served as material.

Libraries were prepared by immunoSEQ multiplex PCR; TCRdb keeps only in-frame clonotypes and omits some of them. The sample consists of tens of thousands of clones, around 84% of them appearing once. Per germline, CDR1 MNHEY and CDR2 SMNVEV (reference sequence). This CDR3 region has 15 residues. The V end was cut by 6 bases, the J end by 1 base, with 15 bases between. The chain is built from TRBV27 and TRBJ2-5; D is unclear. The origin of this receptor is a man in his 60s with acute or convalescent COVID-19. The source material was peripheral blood. The CDR3 reads CASSLTFLPQETQYF. The CDR3 DNA sequence: TGTGCCAGCAGCCTGACTTTTTTACCCCAAGAGACCCAGTACTTC.